This TCR beta chain was recovered during a study of blood T cell repertoires in COVID-19. About the study: Specimens from acute and convalescent COVID-19 originated in the United States, Italy and Spain. Sources were T cells, B-cell-depleted T cells, or PBMCs; the material itself was cDNA or gDNA.

This CDR3 contains 16 residues. The V and J ends lost 1 base and 10 bases respectively, with 19 bases between them. Germline values: CDR1 LNHDA, CDR2 SQIVND (reference sequence). As handled by the study authors: Amplifying reference gene primers gave estimates of nucleated cell counts. Assay: immunoSEQ multiplex PCR; the TCRdb copy retains only in-frame clones and omits some. V and J calls and clone size are given by that table; D and trimming were obtained from the DNA. The table has about 230,000 clones, over 80% seen once. Seattle patients were enrolled during active infection and followed longitudinally.

Sequences were obtained from peripheral blood. This TCR was sampled from a woman aged 25-40 years with COVID-19, enrolled during active disease. The rearrangement joins TRBV19 to TRBJ1-4, with a weak D call TRBD1 (6 bases). This chain's CDR3 is CASSIARQEQTRKLFF. The CDR3 DNA reads TGTGCCAGTAGTATAGCCCGACAGGAACAGACGAGAAAACTGTTTTTT.